These T cell receptor beta chains were read from a single sample in a study of shared clonotypes between healthy human individuals. The assay was immunoSEQ multiplex PCR, and TCRdb's table has in-frame clones only and misses some. The table lists under 600,000 clones, approximately 95% of them singletons, with around 0.066% in the top ten. Specimen: naive CD4+ T cells sorted from blood. The receptors shown here come from a woman in her 30s in good health. Both conserved end residues are part of each CDR3. Fields, in order: clone size, D gene, J gene, V gene, CDR3 protein, CDR3 DNA. The D gene is left open where the match is weak. Part of the rows lack a size; the others show once, few, many or a class for expanded clones.

>-|TRBD1|TRBJ2-3|TRBV19
CASSRGTGGSDTQYF
TGTGCCAGTAGCCGCGGGACAGGGGGTTCAGATACGCAGTATTTT
>once|-|TRBJ2-3|TRBV15
CATSRDSQSTDTQYF
TGTGCCACCAGCAGAGATTCACAAAGCACAGATACGCAGTATTTT
>-|-|TRBJ1-1|TRBV18
CASSQLQIGGQAEAFF
TGTGCCAGCTCCCAACTGCAGATAGGGGGGCAGGCTGAAGCTTTCTTT
>-|-|TRBJ1-5|TRBV28
CASSATDQPQHF
TGTGCCAGCAGTGCGACCGATCAGCCCCAGCATTTT
>-|-|TRBJ1-2|TRBV28
CATDGGHYGYTF
TGTGCCACCGACGGGGGTCACTATGGCTACACCTTC
>-|-|TRBJ1-2|TRBV6-5
CASSYSIHQVYGYTF
TGTGCCAGCAGTTACTCGATCCACCAGGTATATGGCTACACCTTC
>-|-|TRBJ2-5|TRBV5-1
CASSRHQETQYF
TGCGCCAGCAGTCGACATCAAGAGACCCAGTACTTC
>-|TRBD1|TRBJ2-5|TRBV7-8
CASQGVLKETQYF
TGTGCCAGTCAGGGGGTCCTCAAAGAGACCCAGTACTTC
>-|-|TRBJ1-5|TRBV5-4
CASSSKPERPQHF
TGTGCCAGCAGTTCAAAGCCAGAACGGCCCCAGCATTTT
>-|-|TRBJ2-2|TRBV11-2
CASSSREGLHTGELFF
TGTGCCAGCAGCTCCCGAGAAGGGCTTCACACCGGGGAGCTGTTTTTT
>-|TRBD1|TRBJ1-2|TRBV28
CASRDGQGAKIGGYTF
TGTGCCAGCAGGGACGGACAGGGGGCGAAGATCGGTGGCTACACCTTC
>-|-|TRBJ2-2|TRBV7-6
CASSLEHDTGELFF
TGTGCCAGCAGCTTAGAACACGACACCGGGGAGCTGTTTTTT
>once|-|TRBJ2-7|TRBV9
CASSVLGEDPYEQYF
TGTGCCAGCAGCGTATTGGGGGAGGACCCCTACGAGCAGTACTTC
>-|-|TRBJ2-2|TRBV6-4
CASSVAPNTGELFF
TGTGCCAGCAGTGTAGCGCCGAACACCGGGGAGCTGTTTTTT
>-|-|TRBJ1-1|TRBV9
CASSAIGGHGNTEAFF
TGTGCCAGCAGCGCAATAGGTGGACACGGGAACACTGAAGCTTTCTTT
>-|-|TRBJ1-2|TRBV5-1
CASSLGEQGSTF
TGCGCCAGCAGCTTGGGAGAACAGGGCAGTACCTTC
>-|-|TRBJ1-4|TRBV28
CASSPGQVSTNEKLFF
TGTGCCAGCAGCCCCGGGCAGGTCTCAACTAATGAAAAACTGTTTTTT
>-|-|TRBJ2-7|TRBV2
CASSELFGRLQEYEQYF
TGTGCCAGCAGTGAACTCTTTGGGAGACTGCAAGAGTACGAGCAGTACTTC
>-|-|TRBJ1-6|TRBV10-3
CAISELGRIGSPLHF
TGTGCCATCAGTGAGCTGGGCAGGATAGGTTCACCCCTCCACTTT
>once|-|TRBJ1-2|TRBV6-6
CASSYSTRGNYGYTF
TGTGCCAGCAGTTACTCGACGCGGGGGAACTATGGCTACACCTTC
>-|TRBD1|TRBJ2-5|TRBV9
CASSTNRGRETQYF
TGTGCCAGCAGCACAAACAGGGGCCGAGAGACCCAGTACTTC
>-|TRBD1|TRBJ1-4|TRBV20-1
CKGTANEKLFF
TGCAAGGGGACAGCGAATGAAAAACTGTTTTTT